A selection of T cell receptor beta chains follows, all from one sample in a study of T cells in Graves' hyperthyroidism and ophthalmopathy. TCRdb re-derived calls from the multiplex PCR reads in MiXCR, one entry per CDR3 protein. The sample consists of more than 300,000 distinct CDR3 sequences, about a sixth of them appearing once. The source material was blood. The receptors were sampled from a woman younger than 45 with Graves' hyperthyroidism that later progressed to Graves' ophthalmopathy. CDR3s include the opening cysteine and the closing phenylalanine or tryptophan. The D gene is left open where the match is weak. Not every row has a clone size; where given, it reads once, few, many or a size class.

clone size,J gene,D gene,V gene,CDR3 DNA,CDR3 protein
few,TRBJ2-7,-,TRBV28,TGTGCCAGCAGTTTTTCTCTCACTACGGGGGAGCAGTACTTC,CASSFSLTTGEQYF
many,TRBJ2-1,TRBD2,TRBV2,TGTGCCAGCAGGATAGCGGGAGCAACCTACAATGAGCAGTTCTTC,CASRIAGATYNEQFF
many,TRBJ1-2,-,TRBV3-1,TGTGCCAGCAGCCAAACCATCTTGGGACGTCCGAACTATGGCTACACCTTC,CASSQTILGRPNYGYTF
many,TRBJ2-1,TRBD2,TRBV10-3,TGTGCCATCAGTCAAGCGGGACTAGCGGGAGTGTCCTACAATGAGCAGTTCTTC,CAISQAGLAGVSYNEQFF
few,TRBJ1-2,TRBD1,TRBV10-3,TGTGCCATCAGTGAGTCGATGGGTATGGGACAGGGGCACTTAAACTATGGCTACACCTTC,CAISESMGMGQGHLNYGYTF
many,TRBJ1-1,-,TRBV6-1,TGTGCCAGCATCCCTAGGGCAGGGATAGTCTTAACTGAAGCTTTCTTT,CASIPRAGIVLTEAFF
-,TRBJ2-7,-,TRBV29-1,TGCAGCGTTGAGTCCGGGAAGGTTTTTTTTGAGCAGTACTTC,CSVESGKVFFEQYF
-,TRBJ1-5,TRBD1,TRBV24-1,TGTGCCACCAGTGATTTTGTCCCGCCGGACAGGGGCCTTAATCAGCCCCAGCATTTT,CATSDFVPPDRGLNQPQHF
few,TRBJ1-5,-,TRBV24-1,TGTGCCACCAGTGACCACAGGGAGCGGTCGCCCCAGCATTTT,CATSDHRERSPQHF
few,TRBJ1-2,-,TRBV19,TGTGCCAGTATTCCGGGACCGGGCTCCTATGGCTACACCTTC,CASIPGPGSYGYTF
many,TRBJ1-4,TRBD1,TRBV3-1,TGTGCCAGCAGCTTGACAGGGGGAAATGAAAAACTGTTTTTT,CASSLTGGNEKLFF
many,TRBJ1-2,TRBD1,TRBV27,TGTGCCAGCAGTTTAGGGGCACAGGGGATTAGTGGCTACACCTTC,CASSLGAQGISGYTF
many,TRBJ2-1,TRBD2,TRBV5-1,TGCGCCAGCAGCTTGAGAGGGAGGACTAGCGGGAAGGCTGAGCAGTTCTTC,CASSLRGRTSGKAEQFF
many,TRBJ1-4,TRBD1,TRBV6-5,TGTGCCAGCAGTTACTCTGGGACAGTCTTCGGAAATGAAAAACTGTTTTTT,CASSYSGTVFGNEKLFF
once,TRBJ2-7,-,TRBV7-9,TGTGCCAGCAGCTCGCCGTGGGGTAGCCTCGACGAGCAGTACTTC,CASSSPWGSLDEQYF
-,TRBJ2-3,TRBD1,TRBV18,TGTGCCAGCTCACCGAATACAGGGGGCGCAGATACGCAGTATTTT,CASSPNTGGADTQYF
few,TRBJ1-3,TRBD1,TRBV25-1,TGTGCCAGCAGTTTGGGCTTTGGAACACCGGGACAGGGAAACACCATATATTTT,CASSLGFGTPGQGNTIYF
many,TRBJ2-7,-,TRBV3-1,TGTGCCAGCAGCCAATCTACGGGGTCCCACGAGCAGTACTTC,CASSQSTGSHEQYF
many,TRBJ1-1,TRBD1,TRBV28,TGTGCCAGCAGTGATATTGGGACAGGGGTGCCTGAAGCTTTCTTT,CASSDIGTGVPEAFF
many,TRBJ1-1,-,TRBV5-1,TGCGCCAGCAGCTTGGGCGACGGGAAGAACACTGAAGCTTTCTTT,CASSLGDGKNTEAFF
many,TRBJ2-7,-,TRBV28,TGTGCCAGCAGTTTACGGGGGGCGAATGAGCAGTACTTC,CASSLRGANEQYF
many,TRBJ1-1,-,TRBV11-1,TGTGCCAGCAGCTCCCCCATACATGGTAACACTGAAGCTTTCTTT,CASSSPIHGNTEAFF
many,TRBJ1-1,-,TRBV9,TGTGCCAGCAGCGTAGAGGGGGGGAACACTGAAGCTTTCTTT,CASSVEGGNTEAFF
-,TRBJ2-7,-,TRBV4-1,TGCGCCAGCAGCCAAGATGGGGCCATCGAGCAGTACTTC,CASSQDGAIEQYF
many,TRBJ1-1,-,TRBV3-1,TGTGCCAGCAGCCAAGTTGAGGGGCTCGTCACTGAAGCTTTCTTT,CASSQVEGLVTEAFF
many,TRBJ2-7,-,TRBV7-9,TGTGCCAGCAGCGGACGGGGCTCGTCTAACTACGAGCAGTACTTC,CASSGRGSSNYEQYF
-,TRBJ2-2,TRBD2,TRBV15,TGTGCCACCAGCTTAACCAGTGTCCGCGGGAGAATAAACACCGGGGAGCTGTTTTTT,CATSLTSVRGRINTGELFF
few,TRBJ2-2,-,TRBV5-6,TGTGCCAGCAGCTTGGTACAGGCACACGGGGAGCTGTTTTTT,CASSLVQAHGELFF
many,TRBJ2-1,-,TRBV5-1,TGCGCCAGCAGCTTGGTGGGGGATGAGCAGTTCTTC,CASSLVGDEQFF
-,TRBJ2-1,-,TRBV2,TGTGCCAGCACAGGGGGAAAGTCCGGGACTACCCTCGATGAGCAGTTCTTC,CASTGGKSGTTLDEQFF
few,TRBJ2-5,-,TRBV20-1,TGCGGAAAACAAAAGGGAGAGACCCAGTACTTC,CGKQKGETQYF
many,TRBJ1-4,-,TRBV4-1,TGCGCCAGCAGCCAAGCGACAGTTGCAACTAATGAAAAACTGTTTTTT,CASSQATVATNEKLFF
-,TRBJ2-2,TRBD1,TRBV30,TGTGCCTGGAGTGACAGGGGGCGAGCGGGGGAGCTGTTTTTT,CAWSDRGRAGELFF
many,TRBJ2-5,TRBD2,TRBV10-2,TGCGCCAGCAGTGATTTTGGGACTAGCTCCCAAGAGACCCAGTACTTC,CASSDFGTSSQETQYF
few,TRBJ2-7,TRBD1,TRBV3-1,TGTGCCAGCAGCCAAGATTTCAGGGGGTCGGGCGAGCAGTACTTC,CASSQDFRGSGEQYF
few,TRBJ1-2,-,TRBV20-1,TGCAGTGCTAGAGCTTATGGCTACACCTTC,CSARAYGYTF
-,TRBJ2-6,-,TRBV27,TGTGCCAGCAGTTTTCGTCTTCCCAACGTCCTGACTTTC,CASSFRLPNVLTF
-,TRBJ1-1,-,TRBV10-3,TGTGCCGCTCGGGAACACGCTGTCACTGAAGCTTTCTTT,CAAREHAVTEAFF
many,TRBJ1-5,-,TRBV4-1,TGCGCCAGCAGCCAAGAGCACCCCGAGGGACAGCCCCAGCATTTT,CASSQEHPEGQPQHF
many,TRBJ1-2,-,TRBV28,TGTGCCAGCAGTTCCAACAGGGAAGCTAACTATGGCTACACCTTC,CASSSNREANYGYTF
-,TRBJ2-5,TRBD2,TRBV19,TGTGCCAGTAGTATAAATGTACGGGAGGGAATTAGCGAGACCCAGTACTTC,CASSINVREGISETQYF
-,TRBJ1-5,-,TRBV19,TGTGCCAGTACCTCTCCCCCGGGGCGAAATCAGCCCCAGCATTTT,CASTSPPGRNQPQHF
many,TRBJ2-7,TRBD2,TRBV7-8,TGTGCCAGCAGCCCCGGACTAGCGGGTCTCTACGAGCAGTACTTC,CASSPGLAGLYEQYF
-,TRBJ2-4,-,TRBV28,TGTGCCAGCAGTTCGGACTACGGAGCGGACATTCAGTACTTC,CASSSDYGADIQYF
few,TRBJ2-3,TRBD1,TRBV29-1,TGCAGCGTGATGAGGGCGAGGACAGGGGGCGTTATCACAGATACGCAGTATTTT,CSVMRARTGGVITDTQYF
-,TRBJ2-2,TRBD2,TRBV5-1,TGCGCCAGCAGCTTGAGTAGCGGGGTATTCACCGGGGAGCTGTTTTTT,CASSLSSGVFTGELFF
-,TRBJ1-1,-,TRBV29-1,TGCAGCGTTGGGACAGAAACTGAAGCTTTCTTT,CSVGTETEAFF
many,TRBJ1-2,TRBD1,TRBV6-2/TRBV6-3,TGTGCCAGCAGTCATCTCCGGACAGGGGAGGGCTATGGCTACACCTTC,CASSHLRTGEGYGYTF
-,TRBJ2-7,-,TRBV3-1,TGTGCCAGCAGCCAAGAACTTTCCGGCCACGAGCAGTACTTC,CASSQELSGHEQYF
few,TRBJ2-7,-,TRBV5-5,TGTGCCAGCAGCTTGGAAGTTTGGGGTGGGTACGAGCAGTACTTC,CASSLEVWGGYEQYF
many,TRBJ2-1,TRBD1,TRBV24-1,TGTGCCACCAGTGATTCAGGATCCGGACAGGGACCCTACAATGAGCAGTTCTTC,CATSDSGSGQGPYNEQFF
many,TRBJ1-2,-,TRBV12-3/TRBV12-4,TGTGCCAGCAGTTTAGGTCCCCAGATTGGGACCTATGGCTACACCTTC,CASSLGPQIGTYGYTF
many,TRBJ2-1,TRBD2,TRBV9,TGTGCCAGCAGCGGTGGGACTAGCCCCTCCAGTGAGCAGTTCTTC,CASSGGTSPSSEQFF